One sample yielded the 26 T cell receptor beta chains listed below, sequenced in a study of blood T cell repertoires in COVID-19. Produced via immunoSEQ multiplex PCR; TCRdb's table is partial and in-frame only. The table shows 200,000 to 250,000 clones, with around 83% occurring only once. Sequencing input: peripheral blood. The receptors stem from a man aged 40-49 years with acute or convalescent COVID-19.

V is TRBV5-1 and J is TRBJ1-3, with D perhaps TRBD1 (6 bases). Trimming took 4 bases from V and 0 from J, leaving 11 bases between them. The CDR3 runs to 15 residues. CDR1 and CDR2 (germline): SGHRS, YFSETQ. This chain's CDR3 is CASSNTGISGNTIYF. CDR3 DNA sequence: TGCGCCAGCAGCAATACAGGGATCTCTGGAAACACCATATATTTT.

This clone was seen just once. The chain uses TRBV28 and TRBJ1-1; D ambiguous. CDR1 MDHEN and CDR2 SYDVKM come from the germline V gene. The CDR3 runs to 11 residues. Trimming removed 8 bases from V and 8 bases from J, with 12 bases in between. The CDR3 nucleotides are TGTGCCAGCCGTACGCCGGGGGAAGCTTTCTTT. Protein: CASRTPGEAFF.

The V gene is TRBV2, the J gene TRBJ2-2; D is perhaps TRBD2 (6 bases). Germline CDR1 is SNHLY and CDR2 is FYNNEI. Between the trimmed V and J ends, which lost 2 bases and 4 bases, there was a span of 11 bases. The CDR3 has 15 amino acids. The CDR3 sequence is CASSEQGAGTGELFF. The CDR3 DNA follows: TGTGCCAGCAGTGAACAGGGAGCGGGCACCGGGGAGCTGTTTTTT.

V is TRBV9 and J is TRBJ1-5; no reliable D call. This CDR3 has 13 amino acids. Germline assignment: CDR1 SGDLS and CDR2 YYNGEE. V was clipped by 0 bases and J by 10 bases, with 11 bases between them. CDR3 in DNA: TGTGCCAGCAGCGTAGATCCTTGGAGCCCCCAGCATTTT. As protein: CASSVDPWSPQHF.

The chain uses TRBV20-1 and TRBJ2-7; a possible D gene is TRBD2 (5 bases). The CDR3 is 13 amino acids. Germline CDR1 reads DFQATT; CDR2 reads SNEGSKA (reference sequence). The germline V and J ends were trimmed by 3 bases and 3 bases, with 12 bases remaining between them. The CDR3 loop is CSASTGSYYEQYF. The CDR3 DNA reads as TGCAGTGCTAGTACGGGATCCTACTACGAGCAGTACTTC.

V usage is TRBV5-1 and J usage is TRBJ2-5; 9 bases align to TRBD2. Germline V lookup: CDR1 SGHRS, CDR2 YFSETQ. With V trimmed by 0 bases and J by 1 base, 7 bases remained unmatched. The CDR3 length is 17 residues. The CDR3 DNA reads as TGCGCCAGCAGCTTGGTTGGTAGCGGGGGATCCCAAGAGACCCAGTACTTC. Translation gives CASSLVGSGGSQETQYF. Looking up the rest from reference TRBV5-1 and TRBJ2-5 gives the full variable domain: KAGVTQTPRYLIKTRGQQVTLSCSPISGHRSVSWYQQTPGQGLQFLFEYFSETQRNKGNFPGRFSGRQFSNSRSEMNVSTLELGDSALYLCASSLVGSGGSQETQYFGPGTRLLVL.

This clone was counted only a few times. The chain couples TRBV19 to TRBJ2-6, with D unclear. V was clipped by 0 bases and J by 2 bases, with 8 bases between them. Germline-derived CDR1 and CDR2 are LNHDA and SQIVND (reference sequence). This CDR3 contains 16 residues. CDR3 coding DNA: TGTGCCAGTAGTATAGAACAGTCTCCTGGGGCCAACGTCCTGACTTTC. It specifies CASSIEQSPGANVLTF.

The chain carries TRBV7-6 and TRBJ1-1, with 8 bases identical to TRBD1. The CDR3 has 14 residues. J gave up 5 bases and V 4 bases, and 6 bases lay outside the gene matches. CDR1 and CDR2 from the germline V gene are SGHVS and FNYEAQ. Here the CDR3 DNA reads TGTGCCAGCAGCTCCCCAGGGGGCAATACTGAAGCTTTCTTT. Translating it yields CASSSPGGNTEAFF.

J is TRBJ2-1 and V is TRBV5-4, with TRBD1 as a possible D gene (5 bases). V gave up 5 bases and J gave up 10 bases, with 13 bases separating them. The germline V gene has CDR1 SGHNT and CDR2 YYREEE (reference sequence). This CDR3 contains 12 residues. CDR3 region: CASSQLGREQFF. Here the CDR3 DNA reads TGTGCCAGCAGTCAACTGGGGCGCGAGCAGTTCTTC.

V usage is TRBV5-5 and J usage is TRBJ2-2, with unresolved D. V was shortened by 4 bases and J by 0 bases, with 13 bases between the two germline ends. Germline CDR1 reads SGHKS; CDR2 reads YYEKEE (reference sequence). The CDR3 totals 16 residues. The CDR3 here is CASSHTLQANTGELFF. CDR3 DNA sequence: TGTGCCAGCAGCCATACACTACAAGCGAACACCGGGGAGCTGTTTTTT.

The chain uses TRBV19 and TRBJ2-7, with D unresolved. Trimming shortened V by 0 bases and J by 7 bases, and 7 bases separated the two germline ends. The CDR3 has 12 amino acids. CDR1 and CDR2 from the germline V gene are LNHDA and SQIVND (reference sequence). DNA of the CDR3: TGTGCCAGTAGTATAGATACGAGGGAGCAGTACTTC. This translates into CASSIDTREQYF.

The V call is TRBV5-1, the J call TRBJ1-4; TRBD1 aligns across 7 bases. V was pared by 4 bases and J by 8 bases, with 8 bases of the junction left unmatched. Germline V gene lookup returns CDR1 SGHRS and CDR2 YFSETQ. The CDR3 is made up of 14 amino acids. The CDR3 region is CASSLGQVGEKLFF. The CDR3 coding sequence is TGCGCCAGCAGCCTAGGACAGGTTGGGGAAAAACTGTTTTTT.

The CDR3 spells CASFLIRGSQPVSPLHF. The CDR3 DNA reads as TGTGCCAGCTTCTTAATTCGGGGGTCCCAACCGGTTTCACCCCTCCACTTT. This sequence joins TRBV5-5 and TRBJ1-6, with a possible D match to TRBD1 (5 bases). CDR3 length: 17 amino acids. Germline CDR1 SGHKS, CDR2 YYEKEE (reference sequence). Trimming took 7 bases from V and 9 from J, leaving 26 bases between them. Together with reference TRBV5-5 and TRBJ1-6, the CDR3 gives the full variable domain: DAGVTQSPTHLIKTRGQQVTLRCSPISGHKSVSWYQQVLGQGPQFIFQYYEKEERGRGNFPDRFSARQFPNYSSELNVNALLLGDSALYLCASFLIRGSQPVSPLHFGNGTRLTVT.

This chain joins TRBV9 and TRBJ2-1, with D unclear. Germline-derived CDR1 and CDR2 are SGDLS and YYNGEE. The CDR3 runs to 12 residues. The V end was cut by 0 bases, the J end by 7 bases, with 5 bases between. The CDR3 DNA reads TGTGCCAGCAGCGTAGCCGGGAATGAGCAGTTCTTC. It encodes CASSVAGNEQFF.

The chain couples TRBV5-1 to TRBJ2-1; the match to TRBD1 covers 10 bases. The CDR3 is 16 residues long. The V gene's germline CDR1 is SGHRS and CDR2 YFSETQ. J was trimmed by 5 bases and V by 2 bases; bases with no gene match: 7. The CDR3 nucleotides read TGCGCCAGCAGCTTCAAGAGGGACAGGGGTCACAATGAGCAGTTCTTC. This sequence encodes CASSFKRDRGHNEQFF.

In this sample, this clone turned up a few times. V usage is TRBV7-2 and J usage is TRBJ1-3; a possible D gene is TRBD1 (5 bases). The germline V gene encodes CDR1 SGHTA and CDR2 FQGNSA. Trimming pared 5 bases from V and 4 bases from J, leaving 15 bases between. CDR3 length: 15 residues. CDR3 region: CASSRGSGLGNTIYF. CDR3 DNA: TGTGCCAGCAGCCGCGGATCAGGGTTAGGAAACACCATATATTTT.

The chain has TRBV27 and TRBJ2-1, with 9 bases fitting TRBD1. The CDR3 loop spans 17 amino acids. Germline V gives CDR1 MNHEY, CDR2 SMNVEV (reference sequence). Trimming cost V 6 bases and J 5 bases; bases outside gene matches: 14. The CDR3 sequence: CASSPRTLDRGNNEQFF. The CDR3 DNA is TGTGCCAGCAGCCCCCGGACCTTGGACAGGGGAAACAATGAGCAGTTCTTC.

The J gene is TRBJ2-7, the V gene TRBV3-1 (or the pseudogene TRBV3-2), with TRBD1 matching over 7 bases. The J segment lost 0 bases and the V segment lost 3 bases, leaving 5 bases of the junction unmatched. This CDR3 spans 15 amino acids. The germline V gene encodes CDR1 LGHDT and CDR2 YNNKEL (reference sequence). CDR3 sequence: CASSHLGQASYEQYF. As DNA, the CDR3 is TGTGCCAGCAGCCACCTCGGACAGGCCTCCTACGAGCAGTACTTC.

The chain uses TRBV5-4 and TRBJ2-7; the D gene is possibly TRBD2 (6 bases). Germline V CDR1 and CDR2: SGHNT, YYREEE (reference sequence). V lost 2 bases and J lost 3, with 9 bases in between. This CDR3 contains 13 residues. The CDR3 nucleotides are TGTGCCAGCAGCTTCTTGGGGGGCTACGAGCAGTACTTC. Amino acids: CASSFLGGYEQYF.

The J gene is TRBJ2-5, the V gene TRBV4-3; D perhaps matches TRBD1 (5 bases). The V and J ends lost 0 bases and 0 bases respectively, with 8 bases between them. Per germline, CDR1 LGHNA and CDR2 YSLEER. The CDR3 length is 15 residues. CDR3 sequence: CASSQERGNQETQYF. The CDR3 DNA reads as TGCGCCAGCAGCCAAGAAAGGGGAAACCAAGAGACCCAGTACTTC.

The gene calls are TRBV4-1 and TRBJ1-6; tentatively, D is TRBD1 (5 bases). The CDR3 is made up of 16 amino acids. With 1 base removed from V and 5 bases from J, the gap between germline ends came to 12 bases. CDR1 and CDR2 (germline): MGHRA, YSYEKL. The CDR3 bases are TGCGCCAGCAGCCAAGTTTGGGGCGCGGATAATTCACCCCTCCACTTT. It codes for CASSQVWGADNSPLHF.

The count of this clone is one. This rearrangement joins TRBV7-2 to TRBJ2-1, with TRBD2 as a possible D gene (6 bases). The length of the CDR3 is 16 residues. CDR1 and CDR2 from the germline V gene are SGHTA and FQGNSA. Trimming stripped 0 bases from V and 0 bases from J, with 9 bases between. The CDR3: CASSLAAGSSYNEQFF. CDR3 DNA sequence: TGTGCCAGCAGCTTAGCGGCGGGGAGCTCCTACAATGAGCAGTTCTTC.

CDR3 nucleotides: TGTGCCAGCAGCGCAGGGGTGGGCGATGAGCAGTTCTTC. Translated: CASSAGVGDEQFF. The V call is TRBV11-3, the J call TRBJ2-1, with D maybe TRBD1 (6 bases). This CDR3 is built from 13 residues. V gave up 5 bases and J gave up 8 bases, with 13 bases separating them. The germline CDR1 and CDR2 sequences are SGHNT and YENEEA.

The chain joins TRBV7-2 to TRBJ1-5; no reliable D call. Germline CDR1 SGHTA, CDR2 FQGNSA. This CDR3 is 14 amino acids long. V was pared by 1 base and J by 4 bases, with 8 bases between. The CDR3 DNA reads TGTGCCAGCAGCTTAGATAGCGGGAATCAGCCCCAGCATTTT. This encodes CASSLDSGNQPQHF.

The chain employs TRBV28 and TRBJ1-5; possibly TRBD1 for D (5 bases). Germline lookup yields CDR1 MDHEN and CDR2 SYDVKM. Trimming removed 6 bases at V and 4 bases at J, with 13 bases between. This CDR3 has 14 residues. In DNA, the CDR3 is TGTGCCAGCAGCCCAGGGTTGGGTAATCAGCCCCAGCATTTT. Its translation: CASSPGLGNQPQHF.

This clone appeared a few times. In DNA, the CDR3 is TGTGCCAGTAGTTACGGGAGGGACAGGGGGCTTCAGCCCCAGCATTTT. Amino acids: CASSYGRDRGLQPQHF. This chain connects TRBV19 to TRBJ1-5; 12 bases map to TRBD1. Germline CDR1 LNHDA, CDR2 SQIVND (reference sequence). The CDR3 contains 16 residues. V dropped 5 bases and J dropped 6; count of bases not matched to a gene: 8.